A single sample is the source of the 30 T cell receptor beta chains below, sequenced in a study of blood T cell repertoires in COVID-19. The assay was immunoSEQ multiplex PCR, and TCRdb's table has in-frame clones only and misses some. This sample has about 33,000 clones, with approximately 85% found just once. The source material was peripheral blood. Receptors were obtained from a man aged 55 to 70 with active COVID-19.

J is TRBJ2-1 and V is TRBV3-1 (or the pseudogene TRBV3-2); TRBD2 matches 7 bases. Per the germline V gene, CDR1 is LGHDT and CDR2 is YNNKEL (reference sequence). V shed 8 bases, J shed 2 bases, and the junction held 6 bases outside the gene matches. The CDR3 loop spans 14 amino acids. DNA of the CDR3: TGTGCCAGCTCTCAGCGGGACCCCTACAATGAGCAGTTCTTC. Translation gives CASSQRDPYNEQFF.

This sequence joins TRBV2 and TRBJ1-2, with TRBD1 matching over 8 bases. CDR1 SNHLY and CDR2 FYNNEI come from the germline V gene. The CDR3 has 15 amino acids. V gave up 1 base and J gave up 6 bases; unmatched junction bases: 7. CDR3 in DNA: TGTGCCAGCAGTGAAGTGGCCAGGGGGCTAAATGGCTACACCTTC. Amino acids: CASSEVARGLNGYTF.

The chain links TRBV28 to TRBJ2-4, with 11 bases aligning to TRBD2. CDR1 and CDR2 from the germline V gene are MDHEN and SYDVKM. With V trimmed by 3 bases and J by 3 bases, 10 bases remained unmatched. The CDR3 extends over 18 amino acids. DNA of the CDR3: TGTGCCAGCAGTTTCCTAATAGCGGGAGGGCGGGTCAAAAACATTCAGTACTTC. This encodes CASSFLIAGGRVKNIQYF.

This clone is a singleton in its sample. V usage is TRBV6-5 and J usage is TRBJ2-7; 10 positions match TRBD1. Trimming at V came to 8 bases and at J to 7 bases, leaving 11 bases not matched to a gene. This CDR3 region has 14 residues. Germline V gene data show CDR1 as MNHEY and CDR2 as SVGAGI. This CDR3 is CASQPDRGYEEQYF. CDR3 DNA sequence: TGTGCCAGCCAACCGGACAGGGGGTACGAGGAGCAGTACTTC.

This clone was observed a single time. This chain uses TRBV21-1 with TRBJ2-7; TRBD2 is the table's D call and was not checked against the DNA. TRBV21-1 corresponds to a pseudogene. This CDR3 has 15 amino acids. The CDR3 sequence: CASSTGLAGSYEQYV. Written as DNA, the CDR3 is TGTGCCAGCAGCACGGGACTAGCGGGATCCTACGAGCAGTACGTC.

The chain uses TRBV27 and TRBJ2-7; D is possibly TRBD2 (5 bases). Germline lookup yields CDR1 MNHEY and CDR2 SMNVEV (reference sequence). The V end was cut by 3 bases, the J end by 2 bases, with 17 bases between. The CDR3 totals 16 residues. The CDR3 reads CASSLLAQSFPYEQYF. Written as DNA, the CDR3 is TGTGCCAGCAGTTTGCTAGCTCAGAGCTTCCCCTACGAGCAGTACTTC.

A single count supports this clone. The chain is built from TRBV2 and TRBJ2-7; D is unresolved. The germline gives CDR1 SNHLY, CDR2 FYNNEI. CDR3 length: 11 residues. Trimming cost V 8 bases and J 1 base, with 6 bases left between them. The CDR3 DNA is TGTGCCAGCCAGGCATCCTACGAGCAGTACTTC. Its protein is CASQASYEQYF. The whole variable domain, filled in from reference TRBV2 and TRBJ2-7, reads EPEVTQTPSHQVTQMGQEVILRCVPISNHLYFYWYRQILGQKVEFLVSFYNNEISEKSEIFDDQFSVERPDGSNFTLKIRSTKLEDSAMYFCASQASYEQYFGPGTRLTVT.

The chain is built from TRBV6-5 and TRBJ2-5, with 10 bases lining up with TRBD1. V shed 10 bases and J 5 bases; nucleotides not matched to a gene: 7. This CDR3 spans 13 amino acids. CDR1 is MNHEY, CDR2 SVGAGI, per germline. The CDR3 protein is CATWTGGKETQYF. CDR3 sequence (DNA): TGTGCCACCTGGACAGGGGGGAAGGAGACCCAGTACTTC.

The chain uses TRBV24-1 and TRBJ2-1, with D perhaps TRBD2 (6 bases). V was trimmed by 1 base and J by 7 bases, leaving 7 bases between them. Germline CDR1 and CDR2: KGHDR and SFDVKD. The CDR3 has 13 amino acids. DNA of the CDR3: TGTGCCACCAGTGATTTTGGAGGGAATGAGCAGTTCTTC. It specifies CATSDFGGNEQFF.

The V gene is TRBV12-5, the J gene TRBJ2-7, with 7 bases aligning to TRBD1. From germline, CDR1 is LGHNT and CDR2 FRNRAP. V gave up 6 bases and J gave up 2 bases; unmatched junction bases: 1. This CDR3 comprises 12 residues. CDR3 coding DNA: TGTGCTAGTGGCAGGGGGACCTACGAGCAGTACTTC. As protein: CASGRGTYEQYF.

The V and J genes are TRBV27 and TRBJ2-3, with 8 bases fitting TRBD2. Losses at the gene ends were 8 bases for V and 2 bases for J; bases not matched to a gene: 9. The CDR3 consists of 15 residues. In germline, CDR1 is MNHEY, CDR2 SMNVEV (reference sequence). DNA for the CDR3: TGTGCCAGCCTCCGGATAGCGGGACTCACAGATACGCAGTATTTT. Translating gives CASLRIAGLTDTQYF.

The CDR3 loop reads CASSQDRTSGEQYF. The CDR3 DNA is TGTGCCAGCAGCCAAGATAGGACTAGCGGAGAGCAGTACTTC. The rearrangement joins TRBV3-1 (or the pseudogene TRBV3-2) to TRBJ2-7; 10 bases match TRBD2. Germline V lookup: CDR1 LGHDT, CDR2 YNNKEL (reference sequence). The trim removed 0 bases at V and 7 bases at J, leaving 3 bases unmatched. This CDR3 spans 14 amino acids.

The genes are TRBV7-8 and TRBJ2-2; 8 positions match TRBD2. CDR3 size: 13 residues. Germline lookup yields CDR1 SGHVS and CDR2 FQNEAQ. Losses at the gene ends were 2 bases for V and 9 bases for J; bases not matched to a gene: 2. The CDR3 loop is CASSLRGGRELFF. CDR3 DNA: TGTGCCAGCAGCTTACGGGGGGGCAGGGAGCTGTTTTTT.

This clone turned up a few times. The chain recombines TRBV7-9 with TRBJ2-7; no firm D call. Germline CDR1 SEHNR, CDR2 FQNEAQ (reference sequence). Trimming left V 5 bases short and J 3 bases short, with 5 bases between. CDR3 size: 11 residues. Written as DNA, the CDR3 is TGTGCCAGCAGCCCCCACTACGAGCAGTACTTC. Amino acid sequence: CASSPHYEQYF.

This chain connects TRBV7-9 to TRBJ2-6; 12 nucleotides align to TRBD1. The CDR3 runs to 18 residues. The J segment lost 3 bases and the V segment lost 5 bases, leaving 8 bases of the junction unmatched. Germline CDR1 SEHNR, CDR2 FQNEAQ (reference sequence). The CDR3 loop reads CASSTGTGGSIGANVLTF. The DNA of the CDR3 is TGTGCCAGCAGCACGGGGACAGGGGGCTCGATTGGGGCCAACGTCCTGACTTTC.

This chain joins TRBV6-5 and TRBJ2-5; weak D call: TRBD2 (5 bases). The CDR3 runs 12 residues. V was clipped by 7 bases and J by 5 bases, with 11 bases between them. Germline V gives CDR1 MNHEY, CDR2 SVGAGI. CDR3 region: CASMAGGETQYF. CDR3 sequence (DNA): TGTGCCAGCATGGCCGGCGGGGAGACCCAGTACTTC.

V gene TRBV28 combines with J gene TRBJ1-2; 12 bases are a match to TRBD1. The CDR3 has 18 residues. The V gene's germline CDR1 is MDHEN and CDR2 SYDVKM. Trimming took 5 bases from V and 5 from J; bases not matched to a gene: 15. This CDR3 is CASSPQGQGAERGYGYTF. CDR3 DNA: TGTGCCAGCAGTCCCCAGGGACAGGGGGCGGAGAGAGGGTATGGCTACACCTTC.

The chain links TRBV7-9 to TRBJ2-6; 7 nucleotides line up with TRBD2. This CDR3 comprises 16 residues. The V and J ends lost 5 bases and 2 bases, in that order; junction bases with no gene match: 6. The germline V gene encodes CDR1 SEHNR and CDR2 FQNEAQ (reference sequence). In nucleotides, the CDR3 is TGTGCCAGCAGCCCACCGACTAGCCCTGGGGCCAACGTCCTGACTTTC. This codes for CASSPPTSPGANVLTF.

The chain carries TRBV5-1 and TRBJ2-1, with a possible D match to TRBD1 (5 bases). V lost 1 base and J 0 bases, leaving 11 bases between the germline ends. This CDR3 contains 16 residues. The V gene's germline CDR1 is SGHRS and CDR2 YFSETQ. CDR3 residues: CASSLNQGSSYNEQFF. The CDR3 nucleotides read TGCGCCAGCAGCTTGAATCAGGGAAGCTCCTACAATGAGCAGTTCTTC.

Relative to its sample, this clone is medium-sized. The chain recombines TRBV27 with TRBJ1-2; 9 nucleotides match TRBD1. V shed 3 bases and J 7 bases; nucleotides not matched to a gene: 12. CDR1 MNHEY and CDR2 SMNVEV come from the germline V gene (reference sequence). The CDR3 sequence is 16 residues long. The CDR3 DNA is TGTGCCAGCAGTTTCCAATATCAGACAGGGGGGCGTGGCTACACCTTC. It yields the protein CASSFQYQTGGRGYTF.

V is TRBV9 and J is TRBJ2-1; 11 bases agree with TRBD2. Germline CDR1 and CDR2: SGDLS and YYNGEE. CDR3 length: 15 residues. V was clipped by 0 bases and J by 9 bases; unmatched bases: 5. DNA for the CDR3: TGTGCCAGCAGCGTAGATAGCGGGAGGGCCTCTGAGCAGTTCTTC. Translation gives CASSVDSGRASEQFF.

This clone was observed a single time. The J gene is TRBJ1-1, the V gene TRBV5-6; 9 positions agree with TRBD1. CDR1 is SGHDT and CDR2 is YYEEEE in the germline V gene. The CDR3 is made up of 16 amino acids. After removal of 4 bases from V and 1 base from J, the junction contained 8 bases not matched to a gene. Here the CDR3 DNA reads TGTGCCAGCAGCCCCGGACAGGGGCGAAAGAACACTGAAGCTTTCTTT. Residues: CASSPGQGRKNTEAFF.

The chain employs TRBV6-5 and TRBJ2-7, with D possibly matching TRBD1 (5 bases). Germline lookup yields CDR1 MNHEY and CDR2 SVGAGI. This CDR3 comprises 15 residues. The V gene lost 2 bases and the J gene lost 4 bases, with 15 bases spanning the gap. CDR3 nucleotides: TGTGCCAGCAGTTACGGGATAAAAGGGGTATACGAGCAGTACTTC. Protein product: CASSYGIKGVYEQYF.

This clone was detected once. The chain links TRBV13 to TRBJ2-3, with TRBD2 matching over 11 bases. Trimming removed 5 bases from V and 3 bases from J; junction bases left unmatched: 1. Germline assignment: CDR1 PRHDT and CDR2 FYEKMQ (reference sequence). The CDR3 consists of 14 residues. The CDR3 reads CASSRLAGTDTQYF. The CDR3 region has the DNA TGTGCCAGCAGCCGACTAGCGGGGACAGATACGCAGTATTTT. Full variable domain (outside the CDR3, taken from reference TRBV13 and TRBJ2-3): AAGVIQSPRHLIKEKRETATLKCYPIPRHDTVYWYQQGPGQDPQFLISFYEKMQSDKGSIPDRFSAQQFSDYHSELNMSSLELGDSALYFCASSRLAGTDTQYFGPGTRLTVL.

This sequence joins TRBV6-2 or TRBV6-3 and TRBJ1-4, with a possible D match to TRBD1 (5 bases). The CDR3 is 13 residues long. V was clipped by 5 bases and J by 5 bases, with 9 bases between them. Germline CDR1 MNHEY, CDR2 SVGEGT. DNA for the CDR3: TGTGCCAGCAGTCCGACAGAGAATGAAAAACTGTTTTTT. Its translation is CASSPTENEKLFF.

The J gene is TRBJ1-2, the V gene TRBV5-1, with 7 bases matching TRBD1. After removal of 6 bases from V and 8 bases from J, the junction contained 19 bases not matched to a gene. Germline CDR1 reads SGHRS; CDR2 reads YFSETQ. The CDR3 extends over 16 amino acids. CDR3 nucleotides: TGCGCCAGCACCGAGTTCATTACAAGGGGGCGAGGCGGCTACACCTTC. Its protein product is CASTEFITRGRGGYTF. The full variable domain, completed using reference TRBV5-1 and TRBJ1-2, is KAGVTQTPRYLIKTRGQQVTLSCSPISGHRSVSWYQQTPGQGLQFLFEYFSETQRNKGNFPGRFSGRQFSNSRSEMNVSTLELGDSALYLCASTEFITRGRGGYTFGSGTRLTVV.

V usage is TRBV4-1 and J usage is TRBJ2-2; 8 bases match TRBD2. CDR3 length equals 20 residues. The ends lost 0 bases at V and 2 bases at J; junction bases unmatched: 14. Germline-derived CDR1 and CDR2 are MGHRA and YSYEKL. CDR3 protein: CASSQEALISGKGNTGELFF. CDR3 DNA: TGCGCCAGCAGCCAAGAAGCATTAATTAGCGGGAAGGGAAACACCGGGGAGCTGTTTTTT.

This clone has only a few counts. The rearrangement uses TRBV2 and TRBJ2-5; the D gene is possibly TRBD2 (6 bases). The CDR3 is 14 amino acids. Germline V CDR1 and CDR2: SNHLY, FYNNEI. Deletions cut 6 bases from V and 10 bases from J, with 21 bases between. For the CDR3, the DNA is TGTGCCAGCAGGGCGGGGTTGGGATGGGAGGACCAGTACTTC. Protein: CASRAGLGWEDQYF.

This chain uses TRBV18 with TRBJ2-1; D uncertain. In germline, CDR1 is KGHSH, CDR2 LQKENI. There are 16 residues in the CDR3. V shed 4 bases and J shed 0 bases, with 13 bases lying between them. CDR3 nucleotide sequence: TGTGCCAGCTCACTAGCTTTAACGGGCTCCTACAATGAGCAGTTCTTC. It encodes CASSLALTGSYNEQFF.

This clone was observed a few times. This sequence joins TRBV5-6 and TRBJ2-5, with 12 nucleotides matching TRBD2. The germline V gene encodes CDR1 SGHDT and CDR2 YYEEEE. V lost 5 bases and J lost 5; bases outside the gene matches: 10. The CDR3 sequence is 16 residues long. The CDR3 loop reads CASRTSGSLVDETQYF. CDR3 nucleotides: TGTGCCAGCAGGACTAGCGGGAGTTTGGTAGACGAGACCCAGTACTTC. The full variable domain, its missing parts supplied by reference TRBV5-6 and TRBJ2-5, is DAGVTQSPTHLIKTRGQQVTLRCSPKSGHDTVSWYQQALGQGPQFIFQYYEEEERQRGNFPDRFSGHQFPNYSSELNVNALLLGDSALYLCASRTSGSLVDETQYFGPGTRLLVL.